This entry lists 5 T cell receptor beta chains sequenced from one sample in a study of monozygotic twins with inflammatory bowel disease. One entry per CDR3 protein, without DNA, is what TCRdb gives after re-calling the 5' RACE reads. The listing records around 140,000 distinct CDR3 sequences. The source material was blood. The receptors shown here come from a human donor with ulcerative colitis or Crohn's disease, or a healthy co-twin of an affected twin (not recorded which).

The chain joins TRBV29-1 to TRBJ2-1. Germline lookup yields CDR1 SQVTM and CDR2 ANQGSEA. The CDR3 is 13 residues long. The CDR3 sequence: CSVPKARGDEQFF.

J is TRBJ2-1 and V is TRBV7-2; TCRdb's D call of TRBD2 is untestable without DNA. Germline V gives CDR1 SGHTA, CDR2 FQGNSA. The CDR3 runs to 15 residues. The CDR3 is CASSTTPDFYNEQFF.

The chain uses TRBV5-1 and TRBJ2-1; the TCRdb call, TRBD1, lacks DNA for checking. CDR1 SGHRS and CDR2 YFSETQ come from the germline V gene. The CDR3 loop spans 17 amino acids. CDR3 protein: CASSSTPGPTAINEQFF.

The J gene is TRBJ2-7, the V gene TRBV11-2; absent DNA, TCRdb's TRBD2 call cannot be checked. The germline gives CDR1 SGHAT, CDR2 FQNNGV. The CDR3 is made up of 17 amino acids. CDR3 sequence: CASSSPKVKREGPEQYF.

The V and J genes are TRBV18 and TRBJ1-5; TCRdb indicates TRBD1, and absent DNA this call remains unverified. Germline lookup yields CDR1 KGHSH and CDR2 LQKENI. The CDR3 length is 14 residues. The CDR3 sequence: CASSVGQRNQPQHF.